This entry features one T cell receptor (beta chain) sequence. What antigen it recognizes has not been identified. Within one base of it there is no much larger clone, and no base qualities were kept. This sample was included in a study of cytomegalovirus exposure and HLA in healthy donors (dated by TCRdb to 2015 to 2018). For the wider study: An earlier analysis of some 500 of the donors reported approximately 270 Gb of sequence data and 120 million or so unique TCR beta sequences from roughly 180 million T cells. The study aimed to test whether signatures of past pathogen exposure could be identified by cataloging public T cell receptors. Every repertoire in the discovery cohort had been generated on one and the same sequencing platform. To decide whether each TCR beta V gene segment behaved as functional or pseudogenic, an earlier analysis of some 600 of the donors relied on high-throughput TCR beta sequencing. The number of typed donors differed by locus: about 620-640 for A, B, C, DRB1 and DQB1; 500 to 550 for DQA1; 606 for DPA1; and 400 to 480 for DPB1. Of the roughly 420 genotyped donors, less than 85% were placed in the genetic ancestry cluster associated with self-reported Caucasian donors. The study combined high-throughput TCR immunosequencing, statistical association of individual TCRs with disease status, and machine learning to predict cytomegalovirus infection status. A later analysis re-examined previously published TCR beta repertoires from hundreds of donors and added high-resolution HLA genotyping to investigate patterns of TCR occurrence. Along with the roughly 700-subject first cohort, a separate validation cohort of over a hundred different subjects was used. A later genetic analysis took genome-wide SNP genotypes for about 65% of the 666 donors and used that subset as a discovery cohort. HLA typing covered class I and class II loci at four-digit resolution. The study profiled the T cell repertoires of under 850 subjects by immunosequencing and related them to cytomegalovirus serostatus. Across around 400 genotyped donors of the cohort, an average of 235,054 unique TCR beta nucleotide sequences per donor were sequenced, and approximately 19% of those sequences were non-productive. The later analysis used no new phenotypic data to find candidate immune exposures, relying instead on TCR beta sequences and their occurrence across donors. Donor age, sex, ethnicity and CMV serostatus were collected together with the repertoire data. An early release that covered several hundred HLA-typed donors contained about 300 gigabases of sequencing data and 75 million to 100 million unique TCR sequences. Four or five DR-DQ haplotypes were handled as single units for association and clustering, since linkage in the cohort was strong.

The cohort comprised some 680 healthy bone marrow donors. At the time of sampling, every cohort member was nominally healthy, though immune exposures that went unrecorded were likely present. The donor tested CMV seronegative and was one of the 352 seronegative cohort members. A peripheral blood sample was collected from each donor, and TCR beta sequencing was performed on peripheral blood mononuclear cells. Genomic DNA was extracted from the blood cell samples with the Qiagen DNeasy Blood Extraction Kit. Library preparation was by the immunoSEQ multiplex PCR assay. The multiplex PCR relied on a mix of 60 forward primers for TCR Vbeta segments and 13 reverse primers for TCR Jbeta segments. A multiplex PCR assay on genomic DNA amplified the CDR3 region of rearranged TCR beta genes. Amplified TCR beta libraries were sequenced as 87-base-pair reads on the Illumina HiSeq System. Regarding the original processing steps: Across the roughly 640 repertoires, a later analysis counted around 80 million unique TCR beta chains, 9.5 million to 12 million of which were shared by at least two donors. Raw reads were error-corrected and collapsed into unique sequences with a nearest-neighbor algorithm that merged closely related sequences to remove PCR and sequencing errors. CDR3 sequences were aligned to IMGT reference sequences to assign V, D and J gene segments. Each retained sequence needed at least a six-nucleotide match to both a V gene segment and a J gene segment. Rearrangements were called productive when the CDR3 lacked stop codons and stayed in frame with V and J; all others were non-productive. CDR3 was defined by IMGT convention, running from the second conserved V-encoded cysteine to the conserved J-encoded phenylalanine. Sequences without an unambiguous match to a single V gene segment were excluded from the earlier analysis of approximately 600 of the donors. An earlier analysis of 587 of the donors called V segments functional above 56.7% productive rearrangements and segregating when the between-donor standard deviation exceeded 5%. A statistical classification framework was developed to diagnose cytomegalovirus status using the catalog of TCR beta chain sequences. In a later analysis, TCR nucleotide sequences were compared against IMGT/GENE-DB human TR gene sequences so that V and J genes could be assigned. A later analysis assigned CDR3 sequences and most-parsimonious VDJ recombination scenarios with the TCRdist pipeline. In a later analysis, every TCR beta chain was defined by the combination of its CDR3 amino acid sequence and its V-gene family, and reads without a unique V-gene family were dropped. As a way to deal with suspected cross-contamination and a sequencing artifact, a later analysis dropped roughly 620 nucleotide sequences that were highly shared and had low generation probability. In a later analysis, a clonal expansion index was calculated for each public chain from normalized within-repertoire ranks of inferred template counts. In a later analysis, generation probabilities were computed using a VDJ recombination model fitted to out-of-frame rearrangements, and the results were checked against IGoR. In a later analysis, TCR-TCR, TCR-HLA and TCR-CMV co-occurrence was scored with hypergeometric tests, and a repertoire-size bias correction was applied to TCR pairs. A later analysis estimated false discovery rates by permuting HLA or CMV assignments 20 times. A later analysis grouped co-occurring TCRs with DBSCAN, adding TCRdist sequence similarity when clustering within HLA-allele-positive subsets. Co-occurrence clustering excluded repertoires with fewer than 30,000 or more than 120,000 public chains, plus five with anomalous nucleotide sharing. This immuneACCESS table, as held by TCRdb, lists in-frame sequences with V and J called but not all clones. Of the missing ones, under half trace to an unresolved V gene in checked studies; the others have no known cause. Clone size and the V and J calls come from that table; the DNA yielded D and trimming. For this sample the table gives under 250,000 clones, of which 60% to 80% were detected only once. The ten largest account for over 3.5% of the sample.

What the authors observed across the whole study: In an earlier analysis of 587 of the donors, most TCR beta V segments appeared in productive rearrangements about 87% or about 30% of the time, broadly matching IMGT annotations. Compared with equally common non-associated chains, HLA-associated TCR beta chains in a later analysis were more clonally expanded and had lower generation probabilities. Some IMGT-functional V segments, including TRBV6-2 and TRBV6-3, could not be distinguished by the 87-base-pair reads and were therefore excluded. Most TCR sequences were observed very rarely across donors, whereas some public TCRs were present in many individuals. Most CMV-associated TCR beta chains appeared to be HLA-restricted in a later analysis, and the HLA associations seemed to be driven largely by CMV exposure. It was suggested by the authors that the approach could potentially be generalized to other disease states and immunological phenotypes. For the cohort, immune exposure information was limited to CMV serostatus. Because some donors lacked HLA typing at each locus, the association tests relied only on the typed subset. At a false discovery rate of 0.05, a later analysis linked 16,951 TCR beta sequences to specific HLA alleles. In the study, around 160 TCR beta chains were listed as associated with cytomegalovirus. When HLA alleles, especially DR and DQ, strongly co-occurred, attributing TCR associations to individual alleles was difficult. Presence/absence analyses assumed roughly uniform sequencing depth across donors, an assumption that may not hold. Cytomegalovirus status was reported to be diagnosed by the classifier with high specificity and sensitivity in both the original and validation cohorts. Because counts were too low, fewer than 20 rarely observed V segments, including chromosome 9 orphons, were excluded from the earlier analysis of 587 of the donors. A further reported finding was that TCR beta sequences accurately predicted the HLA-A and HLA-B alleles for most subjects in the first cohort. In a later analysis, TCR association rates were found to vary across HLA loci, with the most associated TCRs seen for DRB1 alleles and the fewest for HLA-C alleles. Linkage disequilibrium might explain the correlated functional status among segregating V segments, but an unknown experimental factor could not be ruled out. In vitro tests confirmed that a few of the cytomegalovirus-associated TCR beta chains recognize cytomegalovirus antigens. Compared with the roughly 720-donor mean, donors in an Asian-associated ancestry cluster had fewer N-insertions in productive TCRs, according to a later genetic analysis. In a later analysis, several top co-occurrence clusters were reported to appear linked to parvovirus B19, influenza, CMV and Epstein-Barr virus. V-gene and J-gene trimming of TCR beta chains was associated with a missense DCLRE1C variant in a later genetic analysis, and the association was replicated in an independent cohort. The sequencing pipeline was judged likely to have produced a cluster of highly shared sequence variants as a technical artifact. The cohort was sequenced for TCR beta chains only, and without alpha or paired-chain data the features that could be detected were limited.

Including the terminal cysteine and phenylalanine, the CDR3 comprises 11 residues. Only CDR3 DNA is held: 33 bases, read in frame from base 1. At the junction V is shortened by 3 bases and J by 5 bases, with 5 bases in between. CDR1 and CDR2 are read off the germline V gene as MDHEN and SYDVKM. The receptor comes from a male donor in good health and CMV-seronegative. The sequenced material came from PBMCs. The rearranged segments are TRBV28 and TRBJ2-7; no confident D gene assignment can be made. CDR3 loop: CASSLRHEQYF. Here is the DNA: TGTGCCAGCAGTTTGCGTCACGAGCAGTACTTC.